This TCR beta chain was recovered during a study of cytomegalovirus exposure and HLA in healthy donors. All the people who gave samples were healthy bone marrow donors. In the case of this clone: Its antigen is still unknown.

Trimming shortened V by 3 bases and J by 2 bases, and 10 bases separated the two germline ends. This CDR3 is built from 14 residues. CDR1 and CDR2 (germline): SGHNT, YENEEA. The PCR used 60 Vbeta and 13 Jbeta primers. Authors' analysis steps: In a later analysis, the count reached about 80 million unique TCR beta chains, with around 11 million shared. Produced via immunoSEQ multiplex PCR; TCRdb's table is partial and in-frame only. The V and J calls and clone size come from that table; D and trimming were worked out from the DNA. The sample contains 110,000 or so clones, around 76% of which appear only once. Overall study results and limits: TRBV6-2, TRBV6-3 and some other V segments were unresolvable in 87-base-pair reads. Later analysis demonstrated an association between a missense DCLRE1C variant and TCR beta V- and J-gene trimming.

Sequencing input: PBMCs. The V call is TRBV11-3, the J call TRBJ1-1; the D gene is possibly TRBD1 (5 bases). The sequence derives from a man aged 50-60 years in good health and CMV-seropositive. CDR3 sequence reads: CASSLGGFNTEAFF. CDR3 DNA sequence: TGTGCCAGCAGCTTGGGGGGATTTAACACTGAAGCTTTCTTT.